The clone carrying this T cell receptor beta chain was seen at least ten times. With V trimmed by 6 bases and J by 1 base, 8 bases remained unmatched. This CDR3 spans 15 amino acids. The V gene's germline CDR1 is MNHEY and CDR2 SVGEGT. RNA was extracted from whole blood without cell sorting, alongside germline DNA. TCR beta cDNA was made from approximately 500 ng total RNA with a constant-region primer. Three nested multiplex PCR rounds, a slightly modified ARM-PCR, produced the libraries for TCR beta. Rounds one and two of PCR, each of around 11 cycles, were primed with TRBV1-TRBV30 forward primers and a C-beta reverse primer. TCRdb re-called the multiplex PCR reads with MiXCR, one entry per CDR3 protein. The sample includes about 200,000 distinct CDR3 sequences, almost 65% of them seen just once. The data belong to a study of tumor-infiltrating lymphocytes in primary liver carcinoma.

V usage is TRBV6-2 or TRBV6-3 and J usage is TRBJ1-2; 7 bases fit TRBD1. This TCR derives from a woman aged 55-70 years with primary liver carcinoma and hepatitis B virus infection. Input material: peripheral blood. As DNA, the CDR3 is TGTGCCAGCAGCCAAGGGGGCGAGGGTAACTATGGCTACACCTTC. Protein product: CASSQGGEGNYGYTF.